This T cell receptor (beta chain) was profiled in a study of blood T cell repertoires in COVID-19. Whole-study context: The samples span acute and convalescent COVID-19 from the United States, Italy and Spain. The analysed material was cDNA or gDNA that came from T cells, B-cell-depleted T cells, or PBMCs.

Source study methods: It was from reference gene primer amplification that nucleated cell counts were estimated. Produced via immunoSEQ multiplex PCR; TCRdb's table is partial and in-frame only. From that table come the V and J calls and clone size; the DNA was used to work out D and trimming. The data show approximately 300,000 clones, roughly 87% seen once. V lost 4 bases and J lost 7, with 12 bases in between. This CDR3 region has 13 residues. Germline lookup yields CDR1 SGDLS and CDR2 YYNGEE. The source of this sequence is a man aged 18 to 35 with active or convalescent COVID-19. Sequencing was performed on peripheral blood. The chain couples TRBV9 to TRBJ1-5; D might be TRBD1 (6 bases). DNA of the CDR3: TGTGCCAGCAGCAGAGGACAGTTCCAGCCCCAGCATTTT. Translated: CASSRGQFQPQHF.